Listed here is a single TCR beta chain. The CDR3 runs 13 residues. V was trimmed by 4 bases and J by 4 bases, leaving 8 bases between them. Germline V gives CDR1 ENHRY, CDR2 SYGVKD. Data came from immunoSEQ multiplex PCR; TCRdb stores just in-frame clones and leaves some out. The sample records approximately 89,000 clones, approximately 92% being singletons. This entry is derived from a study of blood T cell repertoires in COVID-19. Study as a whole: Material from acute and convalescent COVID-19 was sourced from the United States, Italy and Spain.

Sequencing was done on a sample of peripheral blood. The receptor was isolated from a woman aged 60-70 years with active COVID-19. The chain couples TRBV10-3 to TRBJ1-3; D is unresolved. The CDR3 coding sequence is TGTGCCATCAGTGTAGGAGAAGGAAACACCATATATTTT. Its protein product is CAISVGEGNTIYF.